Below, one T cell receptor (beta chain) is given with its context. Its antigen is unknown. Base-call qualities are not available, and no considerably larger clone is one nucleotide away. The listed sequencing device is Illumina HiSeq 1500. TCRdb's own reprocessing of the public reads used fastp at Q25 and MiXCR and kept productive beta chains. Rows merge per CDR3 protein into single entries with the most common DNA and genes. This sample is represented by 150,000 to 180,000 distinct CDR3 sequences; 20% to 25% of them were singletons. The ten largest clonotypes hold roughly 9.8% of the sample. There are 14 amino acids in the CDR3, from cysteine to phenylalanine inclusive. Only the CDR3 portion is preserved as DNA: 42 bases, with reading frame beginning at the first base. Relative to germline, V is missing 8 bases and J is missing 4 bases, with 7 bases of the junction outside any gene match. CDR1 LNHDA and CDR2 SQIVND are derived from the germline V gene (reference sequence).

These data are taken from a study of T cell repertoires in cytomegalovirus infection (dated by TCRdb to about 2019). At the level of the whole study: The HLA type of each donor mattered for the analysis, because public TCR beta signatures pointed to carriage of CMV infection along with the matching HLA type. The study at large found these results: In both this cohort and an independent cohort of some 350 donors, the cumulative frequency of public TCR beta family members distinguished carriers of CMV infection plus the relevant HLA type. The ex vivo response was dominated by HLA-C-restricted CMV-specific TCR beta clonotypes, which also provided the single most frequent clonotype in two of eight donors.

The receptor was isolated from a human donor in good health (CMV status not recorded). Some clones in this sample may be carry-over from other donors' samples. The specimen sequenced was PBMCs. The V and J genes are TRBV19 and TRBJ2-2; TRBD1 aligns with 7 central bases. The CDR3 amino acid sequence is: CASSDRVITGELFF. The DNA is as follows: TGTGCCAGTTCCGACAGGGTGATCACCGGGGAGCTGTTTTTT.